This TCR beta chain is from a study of blood T cell repertoires in COVID-19. The wider study: Samples taken during acute and convalescent COVID-19 were collected in the United States, Italy and Spain. From T cells, B-cell-depleted T cells, or PBMCs came the material, which was cDNA or gDNA.

Original data processing: Using reference gene primer amplification, nucleated cell counts were estimated. The assay was immunoSEQ multiplex PCR, and TCRdb's table has in-frame clones only and misses some. D and trimming were read from the DNA, whereas the V and J calls and clone size are those reported in that table. The data contain 75,000 to 95,000 clones, roughly 80% of them singletons. Germline-derived CDR1 and CDR2 are ENHRY and SYGVKD. Unmatched junction bases numbered 9, after V lost 7 bases and J lost 0 bases. CDR3 length: 16 amino acids. The gene calls are TRBV10-3 and TRBJ2-3, with 8 bases that match TRBD2. Sequenced material: peripheral blood. The sequence derives from a woman aged 40-49 years with active or convalescent COVID-19. CDR3 bases: TGTGCCATCACTGCCTCACTAGCGGTTAGCACAGATACGCAGTATTTT. It specifies CAITASLAVSTDTQYF.